This T cell receptor beta chain was sequenced for a study of T cell changes during pregnancy in multiple sclerosis. The data were produced by immunoSEQ multiplex PCR, yet TCRdb's version contains in-frame clones alone and is incomplete. The repertoire holds tens of thousands of clones, with approximately 94% as singletons. The germline CDR1 and CDR2 sequences are MNHNS and SASEGT. The CDR3 is 15 amino acids. Trimming pared 5 bases from V and 7 bases from J, leaving 17 bases between. V is TRBV6-1 and J is TRBJ1-4; perhaps TRBD1 as D (6 bases). This specimen consisted of peripheral blood, obtained in the third trimester of pregnancy. The sequence derives from a female donor with multiple sclerosis, enrolled in a pregnancy study. The DNA of the CDR3 is TGTGCCAGCAGTAGACTGGGGGCAGAGAGTGAAAAACTGTTTTTT. Protein sequence: CASSRLGAESEKLFF.